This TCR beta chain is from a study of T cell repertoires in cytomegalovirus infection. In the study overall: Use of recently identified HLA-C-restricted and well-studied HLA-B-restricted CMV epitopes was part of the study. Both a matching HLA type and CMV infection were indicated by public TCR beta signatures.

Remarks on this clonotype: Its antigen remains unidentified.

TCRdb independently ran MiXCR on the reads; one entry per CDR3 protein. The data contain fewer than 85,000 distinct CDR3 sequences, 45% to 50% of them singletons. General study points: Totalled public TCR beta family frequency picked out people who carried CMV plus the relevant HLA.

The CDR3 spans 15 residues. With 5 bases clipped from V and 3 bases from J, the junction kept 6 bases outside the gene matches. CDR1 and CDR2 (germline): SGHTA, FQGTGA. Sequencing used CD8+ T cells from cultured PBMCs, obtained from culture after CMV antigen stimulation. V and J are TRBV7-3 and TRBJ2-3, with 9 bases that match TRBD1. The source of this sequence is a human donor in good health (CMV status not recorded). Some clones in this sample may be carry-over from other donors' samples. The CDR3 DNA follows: TGTGCCAGCAGCCCGGACAGGGGAAAGACAGATACGCAGTATTTT. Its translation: CASSPDRGKTDTQYF. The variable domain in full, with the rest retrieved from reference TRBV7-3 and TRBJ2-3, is GAGVSQTPSNKVTEKGKYVELRCDPISGHTALYWYRQSLGQGPEFLIYFQGTGAADDSGLPNDRFFAVRPEGSVSTLKIQRTERGDSAVYLCASSPDRGKTDTQYFGPGTRLTVL.